Presented here are 6 T cell receptor beta chains from one specimen sequenced in a study of radiation and T cells in renal cell carcinoma. The repertoire was sequenced with immunoSEQ multiplex PCR; TCRdb's copy has only in-frame clones and lacks some. In the table there are 15,000 to 20,000 clones, less than 65% of which are singletons. Treatment here: 15 Gy SBRT to primary tumor, nephrectomy 4 weeks later. The sequences come from tumor tissue, collected from a patient whose treatment included radiotherapy and nephrectomy. These receptor sequences come from a man aged 45-65 years with renal cell carcinoma.

The rearrangement joins TRBV19 to TRBJ1-1; 7 bases match TRBD1. The CDR3 spans 15 residues. Germline V CDR1 and CDR2: LNHDA, SQIVND (reference sequence). The trim removed 7 bases at V and 0 bases at J, leaving 8 bases unmatched. The CDR3 DNA reads as TGTGCCAGTAAACGCCCTGGACAGGTGAACACTGAAGCTTTCTTT. Translated: CASKRPGQVNTEAFF. The full variable domain, in which reference TRBV19 and TRBJ1-1 provide the parts outside the CDR3, is DGGITQSPKYLFRKEGQNVTLSCEQNLNHDAMYWYRQDPGQGLRLIYYSQIVNDFQKGDIAEGYSVSREKKESFPLTVTSAQKNPTAFYLCASKRPGQVNTEAFFGQGTRLTVV.

The gene calls are TRBV6-1 and TRBJ2-7; D gene ambiguous. V lost 3 bases and J 0 bases, leaving 18 bases between the germline ends. CDR1 is MNHNS, CDR2 SASEGT, per germline. The CDR3 is 17 amino acids. CDR3 nucleotide sequence: TGTGCCAGCAGTGATAAGGTCTTCGGGCAGGTCTCCTACGAGCAGTACTTC. Encoded protein: CASSDKVFGQVSYEQYF.

This clone counts as medium-sized. This sequence joins TRBV28 and TRBJ2-7; 7 bases agree with TRBD1. Germline V gives CDR1 MDHEN, CDR2 SYDVKM. The CDR3 is 14 amino acids. Trimming took 3 bases from V and 0 from J; bases not matched to a gene: 2. The CDR3: CASSFDRASYEQYF. For the CDR3, the DNA is TGTGCCAGCAGTTTTGACAGGGCCTCCTACGAGCAGTACTTC.

The chain couples TRBV29-1 to TRBJ2-7; TRBD1 matches 7 bases. The V and J ends lost 4 bases and 2 bases, in that order; junction bases with no gene match: 8. The CDR3 loop spans 14 amino acids. Germline V gene sequence: CDR1 SQVTM, CDR2 ANQGSEA. The CDR3 DNA follows: TGCAGCGTTGCCCCCGGGACAGCTGCCTACGAGCAGTACTTC. Encoded protein: CSVAPGTAAYEQYF.

The rearrangement uses TRBV29-1 and TRBJ1-3; D might be TRBD1 (6 bases). The CDR3 length is 15 residues. CDR1 is SQVTM, CDR2 ANQGSEA, per germline. V gave up 2 bases and J gave up 6 bases, with 17 bases separating them. The CDR3: CSVEKELDSLNTIYF. CDR3 nucleotides: TGCAGCGTTGAAAAGGAGCTGGACAGTCTAAACACCATATATTTT.

CDR3 in amino acids: CASSLAGGSTDTQYF. DNA for the CDR3: TGTGCCAGCAGCTTGGCTGGGGGCAGCACAGATACGCAGTATTTT. The chain joins TRBV5-4 to TRBJ2-3, with a tentative D call TRBD1 (6 bases). This CDR3 region has 15 residues. Trimming removed 0 bases at V and 0 bases at J, with 8 bases between. CDR1 is SGHNT and CDR2 is YYREEE in the germline V gene (reference sequence). Based on the CDR3 plus reference TRBV5-4 and TRBJ2-3, the full variable domain is ETGVTQSPTHLIKTRGQQVTLRCSSQSGHNTVSWYQQALGQGPQFIFQYYREEENGRGNFPPRFSGLQFPNYSSELNVNALELDDSALYLCASSLAGGSTDTQYFGPGTRLTVL.